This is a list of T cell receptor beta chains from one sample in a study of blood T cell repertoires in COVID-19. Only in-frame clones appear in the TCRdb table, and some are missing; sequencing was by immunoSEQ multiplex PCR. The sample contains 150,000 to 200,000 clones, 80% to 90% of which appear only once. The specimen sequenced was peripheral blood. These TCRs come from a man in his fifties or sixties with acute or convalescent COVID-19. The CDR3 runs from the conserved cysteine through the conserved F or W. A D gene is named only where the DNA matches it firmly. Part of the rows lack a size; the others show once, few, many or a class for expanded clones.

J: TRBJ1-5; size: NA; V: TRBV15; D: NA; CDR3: CATSRGAGDQPQHF; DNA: TGTGCCACCAGCAGAGGGGCAGGGGATCAGCCCCAGCATTTT
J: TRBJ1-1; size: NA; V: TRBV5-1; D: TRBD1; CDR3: CASSLDTGDTEAFF; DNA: TGCGCCAGCAGCTTGGATACAGGGGACACTGAAGCTTTCTTT
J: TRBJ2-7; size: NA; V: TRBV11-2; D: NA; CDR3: CASSLGGGPYEQYF; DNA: TGTGCCAGCAGCTTAGGGGGAGGCCCCTACGAGCAGTACTTC
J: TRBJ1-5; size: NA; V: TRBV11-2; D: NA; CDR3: CASSSGLSSNQPQHF; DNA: TGTGCCAGCAGCTCGGGTCTAAGCAGCAATCAGCCCCAGCATTTT
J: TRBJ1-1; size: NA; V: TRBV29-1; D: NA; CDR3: CSVYRDTEAFF; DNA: TGCAGCGTTTACAGAGACACTGAAGCTTTCTTT
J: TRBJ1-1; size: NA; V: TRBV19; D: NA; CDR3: CASSIQDQGTEAFF; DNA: TGTGCCAGTAGTATCCAGGACCAGGGCACTGAAGCTTTCTTT
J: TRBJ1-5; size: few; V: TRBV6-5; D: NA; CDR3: CASGGTGGHQPQHF; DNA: TGTGCCAGCGGGGGGACCGGAGGGCATCAGCCCCAGCATTTT
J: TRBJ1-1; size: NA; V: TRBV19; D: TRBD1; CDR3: CASSIVGQGNTEAFF; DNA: TGTGCCAGTAGTATCGTGGGACAGGGGAACACTGAAGCTTTCTTT
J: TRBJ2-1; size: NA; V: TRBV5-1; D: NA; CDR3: CASSWLAGSSYNEQFF; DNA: TGCGCCAGCAGCTGGCTGGCGGGGAGCTCCTACAATGAGCAGTTCTTC
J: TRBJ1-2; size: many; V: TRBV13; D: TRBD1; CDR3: CASSLGSAQGHYGYTF; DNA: TGTGCCAGCAGCTTAGGGTCGGCACAGGGGCATTATGGCTACACCTTC
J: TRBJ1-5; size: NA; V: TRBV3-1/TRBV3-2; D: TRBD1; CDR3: CASSQGQGGQPQHF; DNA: TGTGCCAGCAGCCAAGGACAGGGTGGTCAGCCCCAGCATTTT
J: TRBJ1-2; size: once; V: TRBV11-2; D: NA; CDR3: CASSLTRVDGYTF; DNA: TGTGCCAGCAGCTTAACCAGGGTGGATGGCTACACCTTC
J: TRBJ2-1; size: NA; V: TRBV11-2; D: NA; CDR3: CASTRGLEQFF; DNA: TGTGCCAGCACCAGAGGGCTTGAGCAGTTCTTC
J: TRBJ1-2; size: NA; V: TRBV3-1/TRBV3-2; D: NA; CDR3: CASSQDWAPEYTF; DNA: TGTGCCAGCAGCCAAGATTGGGCGCCCGAGTACACCTTC
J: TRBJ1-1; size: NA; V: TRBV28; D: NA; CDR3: CASSSGPEAFF; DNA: TGTGCCAGCAGTTCAGGGCCTGAAGCTTTCTTT
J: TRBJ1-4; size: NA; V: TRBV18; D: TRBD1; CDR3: CASSPFLSTGTEATNEKLFF; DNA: TGTGCCAGCTCACCATTTCTCTCGACAGGGACGGAAGCAACTAATGAAAAACTGTTTTTT
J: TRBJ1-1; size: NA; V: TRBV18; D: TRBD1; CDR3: CASSPQGAAPEAFF; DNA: TGTGCCAGCTCACCACAGGGGGCCGCCCCTGAAGCTTTCTTT
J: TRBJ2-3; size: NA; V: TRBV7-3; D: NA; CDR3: CASSLSGAADTQYF; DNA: TGTGCCAGCAGCTTATCGGGAGCTGCAGATACGCAGTATTTT
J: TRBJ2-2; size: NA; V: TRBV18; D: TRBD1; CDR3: CASSRLQGSGSGELFF; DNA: TGTGCCAGCTCACGCCTACAGGGGTCGGGGTCCGGGGAGCTGTTTTTT
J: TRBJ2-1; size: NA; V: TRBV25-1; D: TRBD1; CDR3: CASSDPRDRVLFF; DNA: TGTGCCAGCAGTGACCCCCGGGACAGGGTTTTATTCTTC
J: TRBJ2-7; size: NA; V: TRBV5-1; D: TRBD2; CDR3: CASSRLLAGDEQYF; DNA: TGCGCCAGCAGCCGACTACTAGCGGGAGACGAGCAGTACTTC
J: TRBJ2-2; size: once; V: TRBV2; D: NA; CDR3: CASSPGLGNTGELFF; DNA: TGTGCCAGCAGTCCGGGACTGGGGAACACCGGGGAGCTGTTTTTT
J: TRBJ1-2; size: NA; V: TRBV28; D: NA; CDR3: CASIGYREGRVYGYTF; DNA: TGTGCCAGCATCGGTTACAGGGAAGGGAGGGTTTATGGCTACACCTTC
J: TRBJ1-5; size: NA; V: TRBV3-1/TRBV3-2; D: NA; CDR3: CASSQTLDSNQPQHF; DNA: TGTGCCAGCAGCCAAACCCTAGATAGCAATCAGCCCCAGCATTTT
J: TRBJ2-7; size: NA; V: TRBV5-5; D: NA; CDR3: CASSPLGDGVLYF; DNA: TGTGCCAGCAGCCCACTGGGAGACGGAGTTTTGTACTTC
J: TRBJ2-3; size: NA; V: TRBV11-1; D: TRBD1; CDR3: CASSPGQGWADTQYF; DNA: TGTGCCAGCAGCCCCGGACAGGGGTGGGCAGATACGCAGTATTTT
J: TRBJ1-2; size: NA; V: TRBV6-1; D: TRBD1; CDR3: CASSERFQGVHGYTF; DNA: TGTGCCAGCAGTGAAAGGTTTCAGGGGGTACATGGCTACACCTTC
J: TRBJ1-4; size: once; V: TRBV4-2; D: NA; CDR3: CASSQVAVETNEKLFF; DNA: TGTGCCAGCAGCCAAGTGGCGGTAGAAACTAATGAAAAACTGTTTTTT
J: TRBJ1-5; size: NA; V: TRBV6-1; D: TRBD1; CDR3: CASSEGQGAMPQHF; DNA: TGTGCCAGCAGTGAGGGACAGGGAGCAATGCCCCAGCATTTT
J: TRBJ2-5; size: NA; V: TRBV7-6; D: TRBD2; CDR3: CASSRRPGLAGDLAETQYF; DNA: TGTGCCAGCAGCCGACGGCCAGGGCTAGCGGGAGATCTAGCAGAGACCCAGTACTTC
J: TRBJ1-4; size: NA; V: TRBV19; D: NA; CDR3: CASSEATNEKLFF; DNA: TGTGCCAGTTCGGAGGCAACTAATGAAAAACTGTTTTTT
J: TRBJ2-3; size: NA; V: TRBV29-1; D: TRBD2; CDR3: CSVEGGRGTDTQYF; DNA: TGCAGCGTTGAGGGCGGGAGGGGCACAGATACGCAGTATTTT
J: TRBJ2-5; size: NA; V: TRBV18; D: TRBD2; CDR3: CASSPQRGETQYF; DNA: TGTGCCAGCTCACCACAGCGGGGTGAGACCCAGTACTTC